The 30 T cell receptor beta chains listed next were all sequenced from one sample in a study of identical twins. TCRdb used MiXCR to reprocess the 5' RACE reads, holding one entry per CDR3 protein. The sample consists of roughly 1,500,000 distinct CDR3 sequences, less than 40% of them appearing once. The specimen was cord blood. The source is a newborn girl in good health.

This clonotype was picked up a small number of times. The chain uses TRBV11-1 and TRBJ2-4, with D possibly TRBD2 on 6 matching bases. Between the trimmed V and J ends, which lost 4 bases and 3 bases, there was a span of 10 bases. The length of the CDR3 is 14 residues. Germline V CDR1 and CDR2: SGHAT, FQDESV (reference sequence). This chain's CDR3 is CASSSVGGKNIQYF. The CDR3 DNA reads TGTGCCAGCAGCTCCGTGGGGGGCAAAAACATTCAGTACTTC. Complete variable domain (other parts from reference TRBV11-1 and TRBJ2-4): EAEVAQSPRYKITEKSQAVAFWCDPISGHATLYWYRQILGQGPELLVQFQDESVVDDSQLPKDRFSAERLKGVDSTLKIQPAELGDSAMYLCASSSVGGKNIQYFGAGTRLSVL.

A remark on this clonotype: One end of the junction is discordant with germline, which a read error may explain. The chain combines TRBV15 with TRBJ2-3, with 12 bases identical to TRBD2. Germline CDR1 and CDR2: LNHNV and YYDKDF (reference sequence). The CDR3 sequence is 16 residues long. The CDR3, as DNA: TGTGCCACCAGCAGGGGACTAGCGGGTGGTACAGATACGCGGTATTTT. Amino acid sequence: CATSRGLAGGTDTRYF.

This clonotype appeared a few times. The chain combines TRBV20-1 with TRBJ1-1; the match to TRBD1 covers 9 bases. This CDR3 spans 13 amino acids. V was pared by 5 bases and J by 5 bases, with 6 bases of the junction left unmatched. Per germline, CDR1 DFQATT and CDR2 SNEGSKA (reference sequence). DNA of the CDR3: TGCAGTGCTTACAGGGGGCGGGAGACTGAAGCTTTCTTT. It yields the protein CSAYRGRETEAFF.

The sample holds one count of this clonotype. This chain links TRBV12-3 or TRBV12-4 with TRBJ2-7; 7 nucleotides line up with TRBD2. There are 14 residues in the CDR3. With 5 bases clipped from V and 7 bases from J, the junction kept 11 bases outside the gene matches. The CDR3 DNA sequence: TGTGCCAGCAGTGTGTCGCGGGGGTCTGCTGAGCAGTACTTC. Translation: CASSVSRGSAEQYF.

The chain joins TRBV11-2 to TRBJ2-1, with 8 bases matching TRBD1. V trimming: 2 bases; J trimming: 4 bases; junction bases outside the gene matches: 4. CDR3 length: 15 residues. From germline, CDR1 is SGHAT and CDR2 FQNNGV. The CDR3 region is CASSLHRGEYNEQFF. The CDR3 DNA is TGTGCCAGCAGCTTACACAGGGGGGAGTACAATGAGCAGTTCTTC.

This clonotype was seen ten or more times. The chain combines TRBV4-1 with TRBJ2-1; 14 bases line up with TRBD2. Trimming cost V 6 bases and J 0 bases; bases outside gene matches: 4. The germline gives CDR1 MGHRA, CDR2 YSYEKL. The CDR3 loop spans 17 amino acids. The CDR3 is CASRRLAGGSSYNEQFF. As DNA, the CDR3 is TGCGCCAGCAGGCGACTAGCGGGAGGGAGCTCCTACAATGAGCAGTTCTTC.

The V gene is TRBV20-1, the J gene TRBJ2-3; unclear D gene. The V end lost 0 bases, the J end lost 4 bases, and 8 bases lay between the germline ends. The CDR3 has 13 residues. Germline CDR1 reads DFQATT; CDR2 reads SNEGSKA (reference sequence). For the CDR3, the DNA is TGCAGTGCTAGAGAAGCTACCCCAGATACGCAGTATTTT. Translation gives CSAREATPDTQYF.

The chain carries TRBV4-1 and TRBJ2-1; 7 bases match TRBD1. V lost 4 bases and J lost 7; bases outside the gene matches: 7. The germline gives CDR1 MGHRA, CDR2 YSYEKL. This CDR3 has 14 amino acids. DNA of the CDR3: TGCGCCAGCAGCCTACCTGAGGGGGCGAATGAGCAGTTCTTC. Amino acid sequence: CASSLPEGANEQFF.

Turning to this clonotype: Being one base from a much bigger clone, this may be a read error. This rearrangement joins TRBV2 to TRBJ2-3; 8 bases are a match to TRBD2. V was pared by 10 bases and J by 2 bases, with 5 bases of the junction left unmatched. CDR3 length equals 13 residues. The germline V gene encodes CDR1 SNHLY and CDR2 FYNNEI. CDR3 amino acids: CATRGLVTDTQYF. As DNA, the CDR3 is TGTGCCACTAGGGGACTAGTCACAGATACGCAGTATTTT.

This rearrangement joins TRBV4-3 to TRBJ2-1, with D possibly matching TRBD2 (6 bases). CDR3 length equals 15 residues. Trimming removed 1 base from V and 6 bases from J, with 13 bases in between. The germline V gene has CDR1 LGHNA and CDR2 YSLEER. In nucleotides, the CDR3 is TGCGCCAGCAGCCAAGGTGGGACTTGGGGCAATGAGCAGTTCTTC. Amino acids: CASSQGGTWGNEQFF.

This clonotype was seen more than once but under ten times. The genes are TRBV5-1 and TRBJ1-4; 10 nucleotides line up with TRBD1. The J segment lost 3 bases and the V segment lost 3 bases, leaving 2 bases of the junction unmatched. Looked up from germline, CDR1 is SGHRS and CDR2 is YFSETQ. CDR3 length: 15 amino acids. Here the CDR3 DNA reads TGCGCCAGCAGCTATGGGACAGGGGCTAATGAAAAACTGTTTTTT. Translating it yields CASSYGTGANEKLFF.

The genes are TRBV10-3 and TRBJ1-6; tentative D call: TRBD1 (6 bases). Germline values: CDR1 ENHRY, CDR2 SYGVKD. The CDR3 extends over 15 amino acids. V was pared by 4 bases and J by 9 bases, with 16 bases between. CDR3 region: CAISGTGSDSSPLHF. The CDR3 nucleotides are TGTGCCATCAGTGGTACAGGGTCTGACTCTTCACCCCTCCACTTT.

Turning to this clonotype: A read error may account for a junction end that differs from germline. J is TRBJ1-2 and V is TRBV28; a weak D match, TRBD1 (5 bases). Germline V gene sequence: CDR1 MDHEN, CDR2 SYDVKM. The CDR3 length is 14 residues. The chain's CDR3 is CASNLVSRAYGYTF. The CDR3 region has the DNA TGTGCCAGCAATTTAGTAAGCAGGGCTTATGGCTACACCTTC.

This clonotype was seen a handful of times. The chain joins TRBV28 to TRBJ2-7, with TRBD2 matching over 7 bases. The CDR3 contains 16 residues. Germline V gene data show CDR1 as MDHEN and CDR2 as SYDVKM. V was pared by 2 bases and J by 0 bases, with 7 bases of the junction left unmatched. This CDR3 is CASSLTASGDSYEQYF. Written as DNA, the CDR3 is TGTGCCAGCAGTTTAACGGCCAGCGGGGACTCCTACGAGCAGTACTTC.

This clonotype occurred a few times. V gene TRBV12-5 combines with J gene TRBJ2-1; 9 positions agree with TRBD2. Germline V gene sequence: CDR1 LGHNT, CDR2 FRNRAP. The J segment lost 1 base and the V segment lost 6 bases, leaving 4 bases of the junction unmatched. The CDR3 length is 15 residues. CDR3 region: CASGASGESYNEQFF. The CDR3, as DNA: TGTGCTAGTGGCGCTAGCGGGGAATCCTACAATGAGCAGTTCTTC.

The chain is built from TRBV6-6 and TRBJ2-7; D ambiguous. The closer fit of TRBJ2-5 to the DNA end suggests the J call may be wrong. CDR1 and CDR2 (germline): MNHNY, SVGAGI (reference sequence). The CDR3 has 14 amino acids. CDR3 protein: CASSYRSQQETQYF. The CDR3 DNA is TGTGCCAGCAGTTACAGGTCGCAGCAAGAGACCCAGTACTTC.

This sequence joins TRBV27 and TRBJ2-7; no clear D gene. The CDR3 totals 15 residues. Germline lookup yields CDR1 MNHEY and CDR2 SMNVEV (reference sequence). Trimming stripped 10 bases from V and 0 bases from J, with 19 bases between. The CDR3 bases are TGTGCCACCCAAGTGGGATCCCCAAGCTCCTACGAGCAGTACTTC. Amino acids: CATQVGSPSSYEQYF.

This clonotype was seen a handful of times. V usage is TRBV7-2 and J usage is TRBJ2-7, with D tentatively TRBD1 (7 bases). CDR1 SGHTA and CDR2 FQGNSA come from the germline V gene. The CDR3 runs 16 residues. V was shortened by 1 base and J by 3 bases, with 16 bases between the two germline ends. This CDR3 reads CASSLDFRQGGYEQYF. The CDR3 region has the DNA TGTGCCAGCAGCTTAGATTTCAGACAGGGAGGCTACGAGCAGTACTTC.

The sample holds a few counts of this clonotype. J is TRBJ1-2 and V is TRBV6-6, with D unclear. V lost 0 bases and J 3 bases, leaving 11 bases between the germline ends. Germline CDR1 is MNHNY and CDR2 is SVGAGI (reference sequence). This CDR3 is 15 amino acids long. DNA of the CDR3: TGTGCCAGCAGTTACTCTCCCACAGCGTACTATGGCTACACCTTC. It encodes CASSYSPTAYYGYTF.

This clonotype was picked up many times. V and J are TRBV4-2 and TRBJ1-4; D remains ambiguous. Trimming removed 0 bases at V and 0 bases at J, with 2 bases between. The CDR3 length is 14 residues. From germline, CDR1 is LGHNA and CDR2 YNFKEQ. The CDR3 region has the DNA TGTGCCAGCAGCCAAGACACAACTAATGAAAAACTGTTTTTT. This sequence encodes CASSQDTTNEKLFF.

This clonotype was observed a few times. The chain couples TRBV6-6 to TRBJ1-2, with 10 bases that match TRBD1. Trimming removed 5 bases from V and 6 bases from J; junction bases left unmatched: 12. Per germline, CDR1 MNHNY and CDR2 SVGAGI (reference sequence). This CDR3 region has 16 residues. CDR3 coding DNA: TGTGCCAGCAGTGTCCTAAGGGCGGGACAGGGGAATGGCTACACCTTC. Encoded protein: CASSVLRAGQGNGYTF.

The rearrangement links TRBV27 to TRBJ2-5; 11 positions match TRBD1. From germline, CDR1 is MNHEY and CDR2 SMNVEV (reference sequence). J was trimmed by 4 bases and V by 0 bases; bases with no gene match: 10. The CDR3 sequence is 18 residues long. CDR3 sequence: CASSLSPWDRGYGETQYF. CDR3 DNA sequence: TGTGCCAGCAGTTTATCCCCTTGGGACAGGGGGTATGGAGAGACCCAGTACTTC.

Worth noting for this clonotype: A junction end diverges from the germline sequence, so it may reflect a read error. The V gene is TRBV5-1, the J gene TRBJ2-5; 9 positions match TRBD1. The CDR3 contains 13 residues. From germline, CDR1 is SGHRS and CDR2 YFSETQ. The CDR3 nucleotides read TGCGCCAGCAGACAGGGGGCCGGAGAGGCCCAGTACTTC. Translated: CASRQGAGEAQYF.

About this clonotype: With a much larger clone just one base away, this may be a read error. The chain joins TRBV29-1 to TRBJ2-3; TRBD2 aligns across 12 bases. Germline loops: CDR1 SQVTM, CDR2 ANQGSEA. The CDR3 extends over 15 amino acids. V lost 4 bases and J lost 4; bases outside the gene matches: 6. DNA of the CDR3: TGCAGCGTTGGGAGGACTAGCGGGGCTCCAGATACGCAGTATTTT. Translation gives CSVGRTSGAPDTQYF.

This clonotype was counted at least ten times. The chain employs TRBV12-3 or TRBV12-4 and TRBJ1-2; 7 positions agree with TRBD1. This CDR3 has 12 residues. J gave up 8 bases and V 5 bases, and 5 bases lay outside the gene matches. Here the CDR3 reads CASSETGDGYTF. The CDR3 region has the DNA TGTGCCAGCAGTGAAACAGGGGACGGCTACACCTTC.

The sample holds a few counts of this clonotype. The rearrangement links TRBV12-3 or TRBV12-4 to TRBJ2-7, with 10 bases aligning to TRBD1. After removal of 5 bases from V and 6 bases from J, the junction contained 7 bases not matched to a gene. The CDR3 runs to 14 residues. This CDR3 reads CASSVRDRGGEQYF. In DNA, the CDR3 is TGTGCCAGCAGTGTCCGGGACAGGGGAGGCGAGCAGTACTTC.

To note about this clonotype: Its ends do not fully match the called genes, so a read error is possible. The chain combines TRBV20-1 with TRBJ2-2, with D perhaps matching TRBD1 or TRBD2 (5 bases each). CDR1 and CDR2 from the germline V gene are DFQATT and SNEGSKA (reference sequence). The CDR3 contains 14 residues. In nucleotides, the CDR3 is TGCGGTGCTAGGAAGCCCCTTGGGACCCGGGAGCTGTTTTTT. Amino acid sequence: CGARKPLGTRELFF.

This clonotype showed up just a few times. The CDR3 nucleotides read TGCAGTGCTAGATCGCTTCTCAGCTCCTACGAGCAGTACTTC. Residues: CSARSLLSSYEQYF. The rearrangement joins TRBV20-1 to TRBJ2-7; D unclear. The CDR3 totals 14 residues. Trimming removed 2 bases from V and 0 bases from J, with 11 bases in between. Germline CDR1 DFQATT, CDR2 SNEGSKA (reference sequence).

This clonotype was seen a handful of times. V usage is TRBV20-1 and J usage is TRBJ2-7; 8 bases align to TRBD2. Germline loops: CDR1 DFQATT, CDR2 SNEGSKA (reference sequence). The CDR3 consists of 14 residues. V was clipped by 5 bases and J by 3 bases; unmatched bases: 9. The CDR3 here is CSAFRTSRGYEQYF. The CDR3 DNA reads TGCAGTGCTTTCCGGACTAGCAGGGGCTACGAGCAGTACTTC.

V is TRBV20-1 and J is TRBJ2-7, with D perhaps TRBD1 (5 bases). V dropped 6 bases and J dropped 1 base, with 13 bases sitting between them. CDR3 length equals 13 residues. From germline, CDR1 is DFQATT and CDR2 SNEGSKA (reference sequence). CDR3 protein: CSARTLLSYEQYF. CDR3 coding DNA: TGCAGTGCCAGGACATTACTTTCCTACGAGCAGTACTTC.